This TCR beta chain was sequenced during a study of blood T cell repertoires in COVID-19. Turning to the study itself: Collection of acute and convalescent COVID-19 samples took place in the United States, Italy and Spain.

Some clones are missing from TCRdb's copy, which holds only in-frame ones; the method was immunoSEQ multiplex PCR. This sample carries some 64,000 clones, more than 75% of them seen once, and the ten largest clones take over 12%. V was cut by 5 bases and J by 7 bases, with 9 bases left in between. Germline V gene data show CDR1 as GTSNPN and CDR2 as SVGIG (reference sequence). This CDR3 contains 11 residues. This clone appeared many times. This TCR derives from a man aged 55-75 years with COVID-19, enrolled during active disease. The specimen was peripheral blood. The chain combines TRBV30 with TRBJ2-4; D call uncertain. CDR3 protein: CAWLKENIQYF. Written as DNA, the CDR3 is TGTGCCTGGTTGAAGGAGAACATTCAGTACTTC.